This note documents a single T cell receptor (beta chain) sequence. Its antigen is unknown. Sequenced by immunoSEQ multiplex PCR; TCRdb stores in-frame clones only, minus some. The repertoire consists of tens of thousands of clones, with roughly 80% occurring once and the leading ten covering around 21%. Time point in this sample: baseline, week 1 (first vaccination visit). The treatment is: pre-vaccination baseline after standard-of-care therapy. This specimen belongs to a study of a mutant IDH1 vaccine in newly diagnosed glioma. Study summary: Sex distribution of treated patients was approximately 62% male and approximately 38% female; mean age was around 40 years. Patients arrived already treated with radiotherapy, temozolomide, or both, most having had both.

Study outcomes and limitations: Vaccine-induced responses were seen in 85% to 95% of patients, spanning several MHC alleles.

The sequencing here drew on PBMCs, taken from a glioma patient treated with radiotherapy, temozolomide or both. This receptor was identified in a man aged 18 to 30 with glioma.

CDR3 protein: CASSQDGFEGYGYTF. CDR3 DNA sequence: TGCGCCAGCAGCCAAGATGGGTTCGAGGGCTATGGCTACACCTTC. The chain links TRBV4-1 to TRBJ1-2; the D is unclear. The V end was cut by 0 bases, the J end by 4 bases, with 12 bases between. Germline V gene lookup returns CDR1 MGHRA and CDR2 YSYEKL. This CDR3 spans 15 amino acids.